These 32 T cell receptor beta chains came from one sample sequenced in a study of shared clonotypes between healthy human individuals. TCRdb keeps only in-frame clones here, not all; method: immunoSEQ multiplex PCR. The repertoire has over 1.5 million clones, 95% to 99% of them found once; the top ten carry around 0.45%. Sample: naive CD4+ T cells sorted from blood. Subset given: CD45RA+ positively selected. The receptors were sampled from a man under 40 in good health.

The chain couples TRBV7-9 to TRBJ1-5; D possibly corresponds to TRBD1 (6 bases). Germline CDR1 SEHNR, CDR2 FQNEAQ (reference sequence). Trimming cost V 10 bases and J 5 bases, with 15 bases left between them. This CDR3 has 13 residues. CDR3 amino acids: CATAPGVYQPQHF. The DNA of the CDR3 is TGTGCCACCGCGCCAGGGGTGTATCAGCCCCAGCATTTT.

J is TRBJ1-5 and V is TRBV28; no reliable D call. Trimming removed 3 bases at V and 6 bases at J, with 15 bases between. The CDR3 runs to 15 residues. Germline loops: CDR1 MDHEN, CDR2 SYDVKM. The DNA of the CDR3 is TGTGCCAGCAGTTTTCGAGGAGCGGGCTTTCAGCCCCAGCATTTT. Residues: CASSFRGAGFQPQHF.

The genes are TRBV5-6 and TRBJ1-1; D not certain. Germline V gene data show CDR1 as SGHDT and CDR2 as YYEEEE. V lost 0 bases to trimming and J lost 1 base, with 10 bases between them. CDR3 length: 15 residues. CDR3 protein: CASSLAGPGNTEAFF. The CDR3 DNA sequence: TGTGCCAGCAGCTTGGCGGGCCCTGGGAACACTGAAGCTTTCTTT.

This clone was picked up one time. The chain joins TRBV5-4 to TRBJ2-1; a weak D match, TRBD2 (5 bases). The CDR3 is 17 amino acids. V lost 4 bases, J lost 4 bases, and 21 bases lay in between. Per the germline V gene, CDR1 is SGHNT and CDR2 is YYREEE (reference sequence). The CDR3 here is CASSPGSASPIYNEQFF. The CDR3 DNA sequence: TGTGCCAGCAGCCCGGGAAGCGCTTCCCCTATTTACAATGAGCAGTTCTTC.

Remarks on this clone: This sample also contains other DNA sequences that code for the same CDR3. The chain couples TRBV5-1 to TRBJ2-2; no clear D. Per the germline V gene, CDR1 is SGHRS and CDR2 is YFSETQ. This CDR3 has 15 residues. V was trimmed by 0 bases and J by 2 bases, leaving 8 bases between them. The CDR3 DNA follows: TGCGCCAGCAGCTTGGCGGGCAGTAACACCGGGGAGCTGTTTTTT. It specifies CASSLAGSNTGELFF.

The V gene is TRBV5-4, the J gene TRBJ2-2; 7 bases are a match to TRBD1. This CDR3 is 13 amino acids long. V was pared by 6 bases and J by 7 bases, with 6 bases of the junction left unmatched. CDR1 is SGHNT and CDR2 is YYREEE in the germline V gene (reference sequence). The CDR3 protein is CASTRRGSGELFF. The CDR3 nucleotides are TGTGCCAGCACTCGCAGGGGGAGCGGGGAGCTGTTTTTT. The whole variable domain, remainder taken from reference TRBV5-4 and TRBJ2-2, is ETGVTQSPTHLIKTRGQQVTLRCSSQSGHNTVSWYQQALGQGPQFIFQYYREEENGRGNFPPRFSGLQFPNYSSELNVNALELDDSALYLCASTRRGSGELFFGEGSRLTVL.

The V call is TRBV5-1, the J call TRBJ2-1, with 13 bases fitting TRBD2. The trim removed 4 bases at V and 2 bases at J, leaving 3 bases unmatched. CDR1 is SGHRS, CDR2 YFSETQ, per germline. The CDR3 loop spans 16 amino acids. For the CDR3, the DNA is TGCGCCAGCAGCAAGGGACTAGCGGGAACCTACAATGAGCAGTTCTTC. It is translated as CASSKGLAGTYNEQFF.

This chain links TRBV7-2 with TRBJ2-5; D is ambiguous. CDR3 size: 14 residues. V lost 5 bases to trimming and J lost 1 base, with 11 bases between them. Germline V lookup: CDR1 SGHTA, CDR2 FQGNSA. CDR3 coding DNA: TGTGCCAGCAGCACCAGACGCCTCCAAGAGACCCAGTACTTC. Translated: CASSTRRLQETQYF.

A single count supports this clone. The chain has TRBV1 and TRBJ2-2; no check of the table's D call, TRBD2, against the DNA was made. TRBV1 is tagged as a pseudogene. The CDR3 length is 20 residues. The CDR3 protein is CTSSQDYEREGPQLSGELFF. DNA for the CDR3: TGCACCAGCAGCCAAGATTACGAGCGGGAGGGCCCTCAGTTGAGCGGGGAGCTGTTTTTT.

The V call is TRBV5-8, the J call TRBJ2-1; 11 nucleotides line up with TRBD1. The trim removed 0 bases at V and 7 bases at J, leaving 12 bases unmatched. The CDR3 has 18 amino acids. The germline CDR1 and CDR2 sequences are SGHTS and YDEGEE. CDR3 sequence reads: CASSLALPLRDRGNEQFF. DNA for the CDR3: TGTGCCAGCAGCTTGGCTCTCCCCCTTAGGGACAGGGGGAATGAGCAGTTCTTC.

This chain connects TRBV14 to TRBJ1-1; D gene unclear. CDR3 length: 13 residues. The germline V gene encodes CDR1 SGHDN and CDR2 FVKESK. V lost 8 bases and J 2 bases, leaving 12 bases between the germline ends. This chain's CDR3 is CASSAEINTEAFF. The CDR3 nucleotides are TGTGCCAGCTCCGCAGAGATAAACACTGAAGCTTTCTTT. The full variable domain, with the rest looked up from reference TRBV14 and TRBJ1-1, is EAGVTQFPSHSVIEKGQTVTLRCDPISGHDNLYWYRRVMGKEIKFLLHFVKESKQDESGMPNNRFLAERTGGTYSTLKVQPAELEDSGVYFCASSAEINTEAFFGQGTRLTVV.

V is TRBV11-1 and J is TRBJ2-7, with D perhaps TRBD2 (5 bases). Trimming cost V 7 bases and J 6 bases, with 10 bases left between them. The CDR3 loop spans 11 amino acids. Germline V lookup: CDR1 SGHAT, CDR2 FQDESV (reference sequence). Written as DNA, the CDR3 is TGTGCCAGCAAATCCCGGGGCGAGCAGTACTTC. It codes for CASKSRGEQYF.

This chain uses TRBV15 with TRBJ2-5; D call uncertain. The CDR3 has 14 residues. Germline V gene lookup returns CDR1 LNHNV and CDR2 YYDKDF (reference sequence). V was trimmed by 3 bases and J by 5 bases, leaving 13 bases between them. The CDR3 DNA reads TGTGCCACCAGCAGGGGTAGCCCGCCTGAGACCCAGTACTTC. Translated, it gives CATSRGSPPETQYF.

V gene TRBV11-3 combines with J gene TRBJ2-1; no firm D call. CDR3 length equals 13 residues. Germline V lookup: CDR1 SGHNT, CDR2 YENEEA. V shed 2 bases and J shed 4 bases, with 6 bases lying between them. CDR3 sequence: CASSLLGYNEQFF. CDR3 nucleotide sequence: TGTGCCAGCAGCTTACTCGGATACAATGAGCAGTTCTTC. The complete variable domain, with remaining parts taken from reference TRBV11-3 and TRBJ2-1, reads EAGVVQSPRYKIIEKKQPVAFWCNPISGHNTLYWYLQNLGQGPELLIRYENEEAVDDSQLPKDRFSAERLKGVDSTLKIQPAELGDSAVYLCASSLLGYNEQFFGPGTRLTVL.

The CDR3 loop is CASSLAHGEQFF. DNA of the CDR3: TGTGCCAGCAGCTTGGCTCACGGTGAGCAGTTCTTC. This chain connects TRBV5-4 to TRBJ2-1; D not certain. CDR1 and CDR2 (germline): SGHNT, YYREEE (reference sequence). The CDR3 consists of 12 residues. V lost 0 bases, J lost 9 bases, and 7 bases lay in between.

This clone occurred once. The J gene is TRBJ2-1, the V gene TRBV11-2, with 13 bases matching TRBD2. Germline V gene data show CDR1 as SGHAT and CDR2 as FQNNGV. Trimming removed 5 bases from V and 4 bases from J; junction bases left unmatched: 5. This CDR3 is 16 amino acids long. In DNA, the CDR3 is TGTGCCAGCAGCCAGGGACTAGCGGGGCTATACAATGAGCAGTTCTTC. Amino acids: CASSQGLAGLYNEQFF.

This clone was seen just once. The chain couples TRBV5-1 to TRBJ2-5, with D perhaps TRBD1 (6 bases). The CDR3 length is 15 residues. Germline V gene data show CDR1 as SGHRS and CDR2 as YFSETQ. V lost 2 bases to trimming and J lost 5 bases, with 16 bases between them. CDR3 protein: CASSFTGRGVETQYF. The CDR3 DNA reads TGCGCCAGCAGCTTTACAGGGCGCGGTGTGGAGACCCAGTACTTC. The full variable domain, rest sourced from reference TRBV5-1 and TRBJ2-5, is KAGVTQTPRYLIKTRGQQVTLSCSPISGHRSVSWYQQTPGQGLQFLFEYFSETQRNKGNFPGRFSGRQFSNSRSEMNVSTLELGDSALYLCASSFTGRGVETQYFGPGTRLLVL.

This clone was detected once. The same CDR3 also results from other DNA sequences found in this sample. The chain links TRBV10-1 to TRBJ2-3; D not certain. V shed 4 bases and J shed 4 bases, with 6 bases lying between them. Germline values: CDR1 WNHNN, CDR2 SYGVQD (reference sequence). The CDR3 extends over 12 amino acids. The CDR3 sequence is CASSVGADTQYF. DNA for the CDR3: TGCGCCAGCAGTGTTGGAGCAGATACGCAGTATTTT.

V gene TRBV6-1 combines with J gene TRBJ2-5; D remains ambiguous. Trimming left V 4 bases short and J 10 bases short, with 13 bases between. The CDR3 has 12 residues. Germline CDR1 is MNHNS and CDR2 is SASEGT. CDR3 bases: TGTGCCAGCAGTGTAAATGGATGGGGCCAGTACTTC. This gives the protein CASSVNGWGQYF.

V gene TRBV5-4 combines with J gene TRBJ1-2, with 10 bases aligning to TRBD1. V dropped 2 bases and J dropped 3; count of bases not matched to a gene: 10. CDR3 length equals 17 residues. Germline CDR1 SGHNT, CDR2 YYREEE (reference sequence). CDR3 DNA: TGTGCCAGCAGCTTAGGGGCGACAGGGGGCGCGGACTATGGCTACACCTTC. Its protein is CASSLGATGGADYGYTF.

The CDR3 DNA reads TGTGCCAGCAGCGTTCAGGGTCCCTTCCCTGGGGCCAACGTCCTGACTTTC. Encoded protein: CASSVQGPFPGANVLTF. The chain has TRBV7-2 and TRBJ2-6, with a possible D match to TRBD1 (5 bases). Per germline, CDR1 SGHTA and CDR2 FQGNSA. The CDR3 extends over 17 amino acids. V was pared by 5 bases and J by 2 bases, with 16 bases between.

The chain has TRBV27 and TRBJ2-7, with unresolved D. The V end lost 6 bases, the J end lost 0 bases, and 15 bases lay between the germline ends. CDR1 and CDR2 (germline): MNHEY, SMNVEV (reference sequence). This CDR3 is built from 15 residues. DNA for the CDR3: TGTGCCAGCAGCTCCTCCGGGCAGTCCTCCTACGAGCAGTACTTC. It yields the protein CASSSSGQSSYEQYF.

The sample holds one count of this clone. V gene TRBV27 combines with J gene TRBJ2-7, with D possibly matching TRBD1 (6 bases). There are 13 residues in the CDR3. Trimming cost V 2 bases and J 9 bases, with 14 bases left between them. Germline V gene data show CDR1 as MNHEY and CDR2 as SMNVEV (reference sequence). CDR3 sequence (DNA): TGTGCCAGCAGTTTAAGGACAGCCGCTCGGCAGTACTTC. This sequence encodes CASSLRTAARQYF.

This chain joins TRBV9 and TRBJ2-7; weak D call: TRBD1 (5 bases). V was clipped by 1 base and J by 5 bases, with 22 bases between them. In germline, CDR1 is SGDLS, CDR2 YYNGEE. The CDR3 has 17 residues. CDR3 sequence reads: CASSVSEGTGVRNEQYF. As DNA, the CDR3 is TGTGCCAGCAGCGTATCCGAAGGAACAGGCGTTAGGAACGAGCAGTACTTC.

The chain has TRBV28 and TRBJ1-1; TRBD1 is a possible D gene (5 bases). The CDR3 extends over 14 amino acids. Germline CDR1 and CDR2: MDHEN and SYDVKM. V was pared by 1 base and J by 1 base, with 7 bases between. This chain's CDR3 is CASSLLGTNTEAFF. The CDR3 nucleotides read TGTGCCAGCAGTTTATTGGGGACGAACACTGAAGCTTTCTTT.

This chain links TRBV29-1 with TRBJ2-5; 7 positions agree with TRBD1. The CDR3 loop spans 12 amino acids. Germline assignment: CDR1 SQVTM and CDR2 ANQGSEA. J lost 5 bases, V lost 7 bases, and 7 bases had no gene match. The CDR3 region is CSGCQGDETQYF. Here the CDR3 DNA reads TGCAGCGGATGTCAGGGGGATGAGACCCAGTACTTC.

This sequence joins TRBV29-1 and TRBJ2-7; the D is unclear. The germline V gene encodes CDR1 SQVTM and CDR2 ANQGSEA. The CDR3 spans 14 residues. The V end lost 3 bases, the J end lost 2 bases, and 14 bases lay between the germline ends. DNA of the CDR3: TGCAGCGTTGACGCAGGCCCTCCAACCTACGAGCAGTACTTC. It encodes CSVDAGPPTYEQYF.

The rearrangement uses TRBV10-3 and TRBJ1-1; TRBD1 aligns across 7 bases. Germline V gives CDR1 ENHRY, CDR2 SYGVKD. The CDR3 covers 14 residues. The V and J ends lost 4 bases and 4 bases, in that order; junction bases with no gene match: 6. The CDR3: CAISVRGLGTEAFF. CDR3 DNA sequence: TGTGCCATCAGTGTTAGGGGGCTGGGCACTGAAGCTTTCTTT.

This clone is a singleton in its sample. The genes are TRBV7-6 and TRBJ2-1; 12 nucleotides match TRBD2. This CDR3 is built from 17 residues. The ends lost 4 bases at V and 4 bases at J; junction bases unmatched: 8. CDR1 and CDR2 from the germline V gene are SGHVS and FNYEAQ. CDR3 DNA sequence: TGTGCCAGCAGCTCTGAACTAGCGGGAGGAATATACAATGAGCAGTTCTTC. Translating it yields CASSSELAGGIYNEQFF. The full variable domain, with the rest looked up from reference TRBV7-6 and TRBJ2-1, is GAGVSQSPRYKVTKRGQDVALRCDPISGHVSLYWYRQALGQGPEFLTYFNYEAQQDKSGLPNDRFSAERPEGSISTLTIQRTEQRDSAMYRCASSSELAGGIYNEQFFGPGTRLTVL.

About this clone itself: This sample includes further DNA sequences coding for the same CDR3. The chain has TRBV5-4 and TRBJ2-7; D is unresolved. Germline assignment: CDR1 SGHNT and CDR2 YYREEE (reference sequence). Between the trimmed V and J ends, which lost 0 bases and 4 bases, there was a span of 5 bases. CDR3 length equals 12 residues. The CDR3 spells CASSLDVYEQYF. The CDR3, as DNA: TGTGCCAGCAGCTTGGACGTGTACGAGCAGTACTTC.

The rearrangement links TRBV15 to TRBJ2-1; unclear D gene. The CDR3 sequence is 13 residues long. Germline V gene lookup returns CDR1 LNHNV and CDR2 YYDKDF (reference sequence). Trimming stripped 8 bases from V and 6 bases from J, with 14 bases between. The CDR3 coding sequence is TGTGCCACCTCCCCCCGATCGGGCAATGAGCAGTTCTTC. Protein product: CATSPRSGNEQFF.

The chain combines TRBV6-1 with TRBJ2-1; D is unresolved. V dropped 3 bases and J dropped 2 bases, with 11 bases sitting between them. This CDR3 has 15 amino acids. CDR1 and CDR2 from the germline V gene are MNHNS and SASEGT. The chain's CDR3 is CASSDNKPPYNEQFF. CDR3 DNA: TGTGCCAGCAGTGACAACAAGCCCCCCTACAATGAGCAGTTCTTC.